This TCR beta chain was identified in a study of memory CD4+ T cells and cytomegalovirus serostatus. In the study overall: This sample comes from healthy Belgian adults, fewer than ten CMV seropositive, some 22 seronegative.

The CDR3 is 13 residues long. Trimming stripped 3 bases from V and 5 bases from J, with 8 bases between. CDR1 SNHLY and CDR2 FYNNEI come from the germline V gene. Sequencing was performed with immunoSEQ multiplex PCR; in TCRdb, only in-frame clones are kept and a portion is missing. The sample lists roughly 50,000 clones, around four fifths occurring once. The sort gate was single viable CD3+CD4+CD8-CD45RO+ cells for memory CD4+ T cells. CMV serostatus came from serum IgG against pp150, pp28, p38, p52. The sequence was collected from an adult in good health and CMV-seronegative. The material sequenced was memory CD4+ T cells from blood. The rearrangement links TRBV2 to TRBJ1-5, with D maybe TRBD1 (5 bases). In DNA form, the CDR3 reads TGTGCCAGCAGTGACTGGGGCGATCAGCCCCAGCATTTT. This translates into CASSDWGDQPQHF.